The entry below gives a single TCR beta chain sequence along with its context. The TCR beta CDR3 regions underwent amplification using RNA transcripts as the source. The HTBI primer set was used in a first-round RT-PCR of the TCR CDR3. TCRdb itself ran the multiplex PCR reads through MiXCR, one entry per CDR3 protein. Of some 570,000 distinct CDR3 sequences in the sample, around 14% were seen once. The germline CDR1 and CDR2 sequences are SNHLY and FYNNEI. The CDR3 consists of 12 residues. After removal of 6 bases from V and 11 bases from J, the junction contained 7 bases not matched to a gene. Diagnoses were made from clinical symptoms, serum measures (thyroxine and TRAb), thyroid ultrasound and orbital computed tomography. The sample originates from a study of T cells in Graves' hyperthyroidism and ophthalmopathy. Study-wide context: Peripheral blood specimens were obtained at initial diagnosis, prior to any treatment.

Sequenced: blood. V usage is TRBV2 and J usage is TRBJ1-1, with TRBD1 identical over 9 bases. This TCR derives from a woman aged 18-35 years with Graves' ophthalmopathy. DNA for the CDR3: TGTGCCAGCAGAACGGGACAGGGCTTTGCTTTCTTT. Its translation: CASRTGQGFAFF.